This T cell receptor beta chain is drawn from a study of T-cell reconstitution after alpha-beta-depleted transplantation in children. Library preparation (for TCRbeta) was performed with unique molecular identifiers. TCRdb re-derived calls from the PCR reads in MiXCR, one entry per CDR3 protein. Among some 310,000 distinct CDR3 sequences listed, approximately 23% were seen once. CDR1 is SEHNR and CDR2 is FQNEAQ in the germline V gene (reference sequence). J gave up 0 bases and V 5 bases, and 2 bases lay outside the gene matches. CDR3 length equals 14 residues. The sequencing used PBMCs, mostly from graft donor cells, collected 180 days after TCRalphabeta/CD19-depleted stem cell transplant. The sequence was collected from a male patient younger than 18 who had a stem cell transplant for acute lymphoblastic leukemia, so the T cells may come from the graft donor. The V call is TRBV7-9, the J call TRBJ2-5; 8 bases are a match to TRBD1. The CDR3 DNA reads as TGTGCCAGCAGCGACAGGGGCTACCAAGAGACCCAGTACTTC. Residues: CASSDRGYQETQYF.